This TCR beta chain was retrieved from a study of blood T cell repertoires in COVID-19. Background on the study: Material from acute and convalescent COVID-19 was sourced from the United States, Italy and Spain. PBMCs, B-cell-depleted T cells, or T cells were the source of the cDNA or gDNA that made up the material.

Per germline, CDR1 KGHDR and CDR2 SFDVKD. The germline V and J ends were trimmed by 7 bases and 0 bases, with 14 bases remaining between them. The CDR3 is 15 residues long. The table came from immunoSEQ multiplex PCR; TCRdb's copy has only in-frame clones and leaves some out. The top ten clones hold about 11% of a sample with about 140,000 clones, over 70% of them seen once. V and J are TRBV24-1 and TRBJ1-1; D might be TRBD1 (6 bases). The sample taken for sequencing was peripheral blood. The sequence was obtained from a man in his 60s with active or convalescent COVID-19. The CDR3 loop reads CATRKGGSLNTEAFF. CDR3 coding DNA: TGTGCCACCAGAAAAGGGGGAAGCCTGAACACTGAAGCTTTCTTT.